Here is one T cell receptor beta chain with its context. A quantity of about 0.5 to 1 ug RNA underwent reverse transcription using random hexamers. TCRdb processed the immunoSEQ multiplex PCR reads anew with MiXCR; each CDR3 protein has one entry. The sample shows a few hundred thousand distinct CDR3 sequences, 85% of them seen only once. This sample is part of a study of CD8 T cells in Susac syndrome. Germline assignment: CDR1 LGHNA and CDR2 YNFKEQ. The CDR3 has 14 amino acids. V dropped 3 bases and J dropped 2 bases, with 10 bases sitting between them. The TCR was taken from a human donor with multiple sclerosis. Source material: CD8+ T cells from PBMCs. V gene TRBV4-2 combines with J gene TRBJ1-1; D gene ambiguous. CDR3 in amino acids: CASSHRTLNTEAFF. CDR3 nucleotide sequence: TGTGCCAGCAGCCACAGGACGCTAAACACTGAAGCTTTCTTT.